The clone carrying this T cell receptor (beta chain) was counted at least ten times. The antigen is not known. The TCRbeta library incorporated unique molecular identifiers. TCRdb re-analysed the PCR reads in MiXCR, keeping a single row per CDR3 protein. The data show over 200,000 distinct CDR3 sequences, under 20% seen once. The record originates from a study of T-cell reconstitution after alpha-beta-depleted transplantation in children. Study findings and constraints: In some patients, recipient T cells and intrathymic progenitors surviving conditioning explained high day-60 diversity. The origin of alpha-beta T cells about two months after transplant was reportedly several hundred expanded graft clones. A year post-transplant, T-cell counts and diversity derived mostly from newly produced T cells.

There are 12 residues in the CDR3. V lost 5 bases, J lost 3 bases, and 5 bases lay in between. CDR1 is MNHEY and CDR2 is SVGAGI in the germline V gene. The J gene is TRBJ2-1, the V gene TRBV6-5; D is unresolved. The sequences come from PBMCs, mostly from graft donor cells, collected 360 days after TCRalphabeta/CD19-depleted stem cell transplant. The clonotype comes from a male patient between 2 and 10 years old who had a stem cell transplant for acute lymphoblastic leukemia, so the T cells may come from the graft donor. The CDR3, as DNA: TGTGCCAGCAGTCCGCGCTACAATGAGCAGTTCTTC. Translated: CASSPRYNEQFF.